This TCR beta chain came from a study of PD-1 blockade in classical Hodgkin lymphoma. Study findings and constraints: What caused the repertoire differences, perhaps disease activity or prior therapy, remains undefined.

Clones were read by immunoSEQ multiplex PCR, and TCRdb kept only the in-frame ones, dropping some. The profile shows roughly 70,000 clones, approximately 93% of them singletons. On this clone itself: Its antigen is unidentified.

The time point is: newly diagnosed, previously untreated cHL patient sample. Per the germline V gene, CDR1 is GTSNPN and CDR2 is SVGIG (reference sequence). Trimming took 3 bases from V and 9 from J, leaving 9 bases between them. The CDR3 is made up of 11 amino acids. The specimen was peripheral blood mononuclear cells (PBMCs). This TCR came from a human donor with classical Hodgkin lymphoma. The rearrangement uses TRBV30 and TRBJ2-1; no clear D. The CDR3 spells CAWRLGSEQFF. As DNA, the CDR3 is TGTGCCTGGAGGCTAGGTAGTGAGCAGTTCTTC.